This TCR beta chain was captured by sequencing in a study of T cell responses to AZD1222 COVID-19 vaccine. The wider study: Doses given second, at about 4 or about 12 weeks, were pooled. Overall study results and limits: Among the donors, most were white British and more were female, and clonal diversity was possibly underestimated. As reported, nearly half of all spike-specific TCRs target variant regions that are unmutated.

Germline CDR1 SQVTM, CDR2 ANQGSEA. V lost 3 bases to trimming and J lost 0 bases, with 8 bases between them. The CDR3 extends over 14 amino acids. Using immunoSEQ multiplex PCR, the repertoire was profiled, and TCRdb retains in-frame clones only, with some absent. The table lists fewer than 100,000 clones, approximately 84% of them singletons. As to this clone: What it recognizes is unknown.

J is TRBJ1-4 and V is TRBV29-1; D uncertain. The input for sequencing was peripheral blood, taken on day 0 of AZD1222 vaccination. This clonotype originated in an adult in good health. In nucleotides, the CDR3 is TGCAGCGTTGAGGGATCTGCAACTAATGAAAAACTGTTTTTT. Its protein product is CSVEGSATNEKLFF.